The following is a T cell receptor (beta chain) sequence with its context. The data were taken from a study of blood T cell repertoires in COVID-19. V gave up 5 bases and J gave up 7 bases; unmatched junction bases: 6. The CDR3 sequence is 14 residues long. The V gene's germline CDR1 is MDHEN and CDR2 SYDVKM. The method was immunoSEQ multiplex PCR; TCRdb's version includes in-frame clones alone and lacks a portion of them. In the table there are 330,000 or so clones, approximately 89% of which are singletons. This sequence originates from a woman aged 55-75 years with COVID-19, enrolled during active disease. The source material was peripheral blood. This rearrangement joins TRBV28 to TRBJ2-2; TRBD1 matches at 8 bases. CDR3 DNA sequence: TGTGCCAGCAGTCCGACAGGGGCGGGCGGGGAGCTGTTTTTT. Translated: CASSPTGAGGELFF.